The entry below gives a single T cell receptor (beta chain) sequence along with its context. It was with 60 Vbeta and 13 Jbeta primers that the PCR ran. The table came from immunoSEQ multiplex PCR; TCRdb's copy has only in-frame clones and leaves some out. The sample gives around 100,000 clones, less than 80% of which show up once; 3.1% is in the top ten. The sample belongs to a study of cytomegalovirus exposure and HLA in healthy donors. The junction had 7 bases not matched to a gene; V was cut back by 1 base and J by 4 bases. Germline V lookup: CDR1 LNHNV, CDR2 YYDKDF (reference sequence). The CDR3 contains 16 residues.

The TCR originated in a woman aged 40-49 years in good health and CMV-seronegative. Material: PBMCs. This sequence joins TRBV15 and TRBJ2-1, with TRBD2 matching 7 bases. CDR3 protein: CATSRGGGPLYNEQFF. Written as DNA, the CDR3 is TGTGCCACCAGCAGAGGGGGGGGACCCCTGTACAATGAGCAGTTCTTC.